These 26 T cell receptor beta chains were all obtained from the same sample, sequenced in a study of shared clonotypes between healthy human individuals (dated by TCRdb to about 2020). CD8 naive samples consisted of CD45RO-negative cells that were positively selected for CCR7, yielding a CD45RA+CCR7+ population without TemRA cells. The library was made by the immunoSEQ multiplex PCR assay. The source is immuneACCESS, and TCRdb retained only in-frame sequences with V and J called. Part of the clones is not carried over; for the studies checked, unresolved V genes explain less than half of this, and the remainder is unexplained. This sample holds fewer than 1 million clones; approximately 96% were observed only once. Less than 0.25% of the sample is taken by the ten largest. Sequenced input: naive CD8+ T cells sorted from blood. The intended sense of this specimen's cell subset or site label: CD45RA+CCR7+. The receptors were sampled from a man aged 30 to 45 in good health.

The chain employs TRBV29-1 and TRBJ1-2, with TRBD1 matching over 11 bases. Germline V lookup: CDR1 SQVTM, CDR2 ANQGSEA. Germline trimming cut 4 bases from V and 5 bases from J; bases unmatched to any gene: 3. This CDR3 has 13 residues. The chain's CDR3 is CSVVGQGGYGYTF. The CDR3, as DNA: TGCAGCGTTGTGGGACAGGGGGGATATGGCTACACCTTC.

The sample holds one count of this clone. The chain recombines TRBV15 with TRBJ2-7, with 10 bases identical to TRBD1. This CDR3 region has 17 residues. Unmatched junction bases numbered 9, after V lost 0 bases and J lost 4 bases. Looked up from germline, CDR1 is LNHNV and CDR2 is YYDKDF (reference sequence). Here the CDR3 reads CATSREVRGTGVYEQYF. CDR3 bases: TGTGCCACCAGCAGAGAGGTACGCGGGACAGGGGTATACGAGCAGTACTTC.

The V and J genes are TRBV5-1 and TRBJ2-3; 8 bases match TRBD2. V gave up 4 bases and J gave up 4 bases; unmatched junction bases: 5. In germline, CDR1 is SGHRS, CDR2 YFSETQ. The CDR3 sequence is 14 residues long. The CDR3 DNA reads as TGCGCCAGCAGCCCAGCGGGAGTGGCAGATACGCAGTATTTT. As protein: CASSPAGVADTQYF. Drawing the rest from reference TRBV5-1 and TRBJ2-3, the complete variable domain is KAGVTQTPRYLIKTRGQQVTLSCSPISGHRSVSWYQQTPGQGLQFLFEYFSETQRNKGNFPGRFSGRQFSNSRSEMNVSTLELGDSALYLCASSPAGVADTQYFGPGTRLTVL.

This sequence joins TRBV6-5 and TRBJ2-5; D may be TRBD2 (5 bases). The CDR3 is 12 amino acids. V was shortened by 10 bases and J by 4 bases, with 13 bases between the two germline ends. Germline lookup yields CDR1 MNHEY and CDR2 SVGAGI. The CDR3 loop is CATGGLPETQYF. CDR3 nucleotides: TGTGCCACCGGCGGGCTCCCAGAGACCCAGTACTTC.

This clone occurred once. The CDR3, as DNA: TGTGCCAGCAGCTTGTTTTCGGGAGAGGGCACCGGGGAGCTGTTTTTT. Amino acids: CASSLFSGEGTGELFF. The V and J genes are TRBV11-3 and TRBJ2-2, with D tentatively TRBD2 (6 bases). Trimming left V 3 bases short and J 4 bases short, with 15 bases between. Germline V CDR1 and CDR2: SGHNT, YENEEA. The CDR3 is made up of 16 amino acids.

This sequence joins TRBV28 and TRBJ1-2; D ambiguous. V was shortened by 7 bases and J by 0 bases, with 9 bases between the two germline ends. From germline, CDR1 is MDHEN and CDR2 SYDVKM. The CDR3 spans 13 residues. This CDR3 reads CASTKLPNYGYTF. In DNA form, the CDR3 reads TGTGCCAGCACTAAACTCCCTAACTATGGCTACACCTTC.

V and J are TRBV9 and TRBJ1-3; D is undetermined. Trimming removed 2 bases from V and 3 bases from J, with 6 bases in between. CDR3 length equals 13 residues. The V gene's germline CDR1 is SGDLS and CDR2 YYNGEE. CDR3 in amino acids: CASSVGGGNTIYF. The CDR3 DNA is TGTGCCAGCAGCGTTGGAGGTGGAAACACCATATATTTT. Drawing the rest from reference TRBV9 and TRBJ1-3, the complete variable domain is DSGVTQTPKHLITATGQRVTLRCSPRSGDLSVYWYQQSLDQGLQFLIQYYNGEERAKGNILERFSAQQFPDLHSELNLSSLELGDSALYFCASSVGGGNTIYFGEGSWLTVV.

The J gene is TRBJ2-7, the V gene TRBV6-6, with TRBD2 identical over 12 bases. The V and J ends lost 0 bases and 4 bases, in that order; junction bases with no gene match: 4. The CDR3 sequence is 16 residues long. Germline CDR1 and CDR2: MNHNY and SVGAGI (reference sequence). CDR3 in amino acids: CASSYSPLAGGYEQYF. In nucleotides, the CDR3 is TGTGCCAGCAGTTACTCGCCCCTAGCGGGAGGGTACGAGCAGTACTTC.

The chain carries TRBV5-1 and TRBJ2-2, with 7 bases that match TRBD1. Germline assignment: CDR1 SGHRS and CDR2 YFSETQ. The CDR3 sequence is 17 residues long. The V and J ends lost 1 base and 3 bases, in that order; junction bases with no gene match: 9. The CDR3 sequence is CASSLIEGALDTGELFF. Written as DNA, the CDR3 is TGCGCCAGCAGCTTGATAGAGGGGGCCCTGGACACCGGGGAGCTGTTTTTT.

V usage is TRBV5-1 and J usage is TRBJ2-1; TRBD1 agrees at 9 bases. V trimming: 5 bases; J trimming: 4 bases; junction bases outside the gene matches: 7. Germline CDR1 is SGHRS and CDR2 is YFSETQ. CDR3 length: 15 amino acids. The CDR3 coding sequence is TGCGCCAGCAGAGTAGGACAGGGGTATTACAATGAGCAGTTCTTC. This sequence encodes CASRVGQGYYNEQFF.

V usage is TRBV13 and J usage is TRBJ2-2; 11 bases fit TRBD2. V shed 5 bases, J shed 3 bases, and the junction held 2 bases outside the gene matches. Germline V gives CDR1 PRHDT, CDR2 FYEKMQ (reference sequence). The CDR3 length is 15 residues. In DNA, the CDR3 is TGTGCCAGCAGCCCGACTAGCGGGGACACCGGGGAGCTGTTTTTT. Residues: CASSPTSGDTGELFF.

The genes are TRBV2 and TRBJ2-2; 8 nucleotides match TRBD2. After removal of 1 base from V and 4 bases from J, the junction contained 5 bases not matched to a gene. The CDR3 is 16 amino acids. Germline assignment: CDR1 SNHLY and CDR2 FYNNEI. The DNA for the CDR3 is TGTGCCAGCAGTGAAGTGCGGGAGGCACCCACCGGGGAGCTGTTTTTT. Its translation: CASSEVREAPTGELFF.

This clone was found once. The rearrangement joins TRBV18 to TRBJ2-7; 7 nucleotides align to TRBD1. The germline gives CDR1 KGHSH, CDR2 LQKENI. The V gene end was trimmed by 0 bases and the J gene end by 4 bases; junction bases not matched to a gene: 3. The CDR3 loop spans 14 amino acids. For the CDR3, the DNA is TGTGCCAGCTCACCACCGACAGGGTTATACGAGCAGTACTTC. Amino acid sequence: CASSPPTGLYEQYF.

CDR3 nucleotides: TGTGCCAGCAGTGTAGCAATTGTATTAGCGGGAGACAATGAGCAGTTCTTC. It specifies CASSVAIVLAGDNEQFF. V gene TRBV2 combines with J gene TRBJ2-1; TRBD2 matches at 9 bases. Germline V lookup: CDR1 SNHLY, CDR2 FYNNEI. The CDR3 runs 17 residues. The V gene end was trimmed by 4 bases and the J gene end by 5 bases; junction bases not matched to a gene: 12.

The chain couples TRBV7-2 to TRBJ2-7; TRBD2 might be the D (6 bases). V was pared by 6 bases and J by 1 base, with 10 bases between. In germline, CDR1 is SGHTA, CDR2 FQGNSA. The CDR3 runs to 13 residues. The CDR3 protein is CASSSGTSYEQYF. The CDR3 nucleotides are TGTGCCAGCAGTTCCGGGACTTCCTACGAGCAGTACTTC.

This rearrangement joins TRBV28 to TRBJ1-1; no reliable D call. Trimming took 5 bases from V and 5 from J, leaving 12 bases between them. The V gene's germline CDR1 is MDHEN and CDR2 SYDVKM. This CDR3 contains 13 residues. CDR3: CASSAAGPTEAFF. The CDR3, as DNA: TGTGCCAGCAGTGCCGCCGGGCCTACTGAAGCTTTCTTT.

The rearrangement uses TRBV29-1 and TRBJ1-1; TRBD1 is a possible D gene (6 bases). The ends were cut back, 5 bases at V and 2 bases at J, with 12 bases in the middle. Germline V gives CDR1 SQVTM, CDR2 ANQGSEA. This CDR3 has 13 residues. CDR3 sequence (DNA): TGCAGCGTTTTCACAGGGATTAACACTGAAGCTTTCTTT. Translation gives CSVFTGINTEAFF.

To note about this clone: Within the sample, other DNA sequences also encode this same CDR3. The chain carries TRBV9 and TRBJ2-7; 10 bases match TRBD1. This CDR3 is built from 14 residues. CDR1 and CDR2 (germline): SGDLS, YYNGEE. V trimming: 0 bases; J trimming: 4 bases; junction bases outside the gene matches: 1. In DNA form, the CDR3 reads TGTGCCAGCAGCGTAGGACAGGGGGCTTACGAGCAGTACTTC. Translated, it gives CASSVGQGAYEQYF.

The V call is TRBV7-2, the J call TRBJ2-1; no clear D. V lost 1 base, J lost 4 bases, and 14 bases lay in between. Per germline, CDR1 SGHTA and CDR2 FQGNSA. The CDR3 is 16 residues long. CDR3 amino acids: CASSLDSRSPYNEQFF. CDR3 coding DNA: TGTGCCAGCAGCTTAGATAGTCGGAGTCCTTACAATGAGCAGTTCTTC.

The chain recombines TRBV6-5 with TRBJ1-1, with D uncertain. CDR3 length equals 13 residues. Germline CDR1 is MNHEY and CDR2 is SVGAGI. V lost 0 bases and J lost 8, with 10 bases in between. CDR3 DNA sequence: TGTGCCAGCAGTTACTCGGATGGAGGGGAAGCTTTCTTT. This encodes CASSYSDGGEAFF.

This chain uses TRBV6-6 with TRBJ2-7, with D maybe TRBD2 (6 bases). Germline-derived CDR1 and CDR2 are MNHNY and SVGAGI (reference sequence). V was pared by 8 bases and J by 0 bases, with 14 bases between. The CDR3 loop spans 14 amino acids. The CDR3 nucleotides are TGTGCCAGCGAAAAGGGAGGCCTCTCCTACGAGCAGTACTTC. This translates into CASEKGGLSYEQYF.

The gene calls are TRBV7-9 and TRBJ2-1; D tentatively reads TRBD1 or TRBD2 (5 bases each). CDR1 is SEHNR, CDR2 FQNEAQ, per germline (reference sequence). The CDR3 runs 17 residues. V lost 5 bases to trimming and J lost 3 bases, with 20 bases between them. The DNA for the CDR3 is TGTGCCAGCAGCCATCGGGACGGCGGGTCCCACTACAATGAGCAGTTCTTC. Translated: CASSHRDGGSHYNEQFF.

The rearrangement joins TRBV15 to TRBJ2-7, with D possibly being TRBD1 or TRBD2 (5 bases each). Between the trimmed V and J ends, which lost 7 bases and 5 bases, there was a span of 12 bases. The CDR3 has 12 amino acids. Per the germline V gene, CDR1 is LNHNV and CDR2 is YYDKDF (reference sequence). The CDR3, as DNA: TGTGCCACCAATGGCCTGGGGGACGAGCAGTACTTC. This sequence encodes CATNGLGDEQYF.

CDR3 bases: TGTGCCAGCAGCTTGGGGGGCTTTGGTGCGGGAGACTCCTACAATGAGCAGTTCTTC. It yields the protein CASSLGGFGAGDSYNEQFF. The V and J genes are TRBV7-2 and TRBJ2-1; tentatively, D is TRBD2 (7 bases). The CDR3 has 19 amino acids. The V and J ends lost 3 bases and 0 bases respectively, with 21 bases between them. Looked up from germline, CDR1 is SGHTA and CDR2 is FQGNSA.

This rearrangement joins TRBV7-2 to TRBJ2-7; D possibly uses TRBD1 or TRBD2 (6 bases each). The CDR3 extends over 15 amino acids. The V gene lost 3 bases and the J gene lost 2 bases, with 14 bases spanning the gap. Germline assignment: CDR1 SGHTA and CDR2 FQGNSA. CDR3 residues: CASSFFRGLTYEQYF. The CDR3 DNA follows: TGTGCCAGCAGCTTTTTTCGGGGGCTCACCTACGAGCAGTACTTC.

The J gene is TRBJ2-7, the V gene TRBV9; D is possibly TRBD1 or TRBD2 (7 bases each). This CDR3 region has 15 residues. Germline V gene data show CDR1 as SGDLS and CDR2 as YYNGEE. The V end was cut by 0 bases, the J end by 5 bases, with 15 bases between. CDR3 nucleotide sequence: TGTGCCAGCAGCGTAGGTTCAGGGGGGGAGAACGAGCAGTACTTC. It encodes CASSVGSGGENEQYF.